The TCR beta chain described here comes from a study of human T cells and chemical hapten exposure. On the study more broadly: Women made up most patients, who had alopecia areata, totalis or universalis.

MiXCR, run by TCRdb on the RACE reads, gives a single entry per CDR3 protein. The sample contains fewer than 200,000 distinct CDR3 sequences, around 22% of which appear only once. Looked up from germline, CDR1 is SQVTM and CDR2 is ANQGSEA. The CDR3 totals 15 residues. V dropped 4 bases and J dropped 0; count of bases not matched to a gene: 5. This clonotype has more than one count but fewer than ten. Time point described: patch test 1, 2 weeks after DPC sensitization. Treatment meaning: therapeutic diphenylcyclopropenone sensitization with weekly scalp DPC. The chain couples TRBV29-1 to TRBJ1-5, with TRBD1 matching 8 bases. Sample: whole blood, taken in connection with sensitization to the hapten diphenylcyclopropenone (DPC). The TCR sequence derives from a woman between 45 and 65 years old with alopecia areata. Some clones in this sample may be carry-over from other donors' samples. The CDR3 region has the DNA TGCAGCGTTGCAGGGGGCAGCGGTAGCAATCAGCCCCAGCATTTT. Translated: CSVAGGSGSNQPQHF.